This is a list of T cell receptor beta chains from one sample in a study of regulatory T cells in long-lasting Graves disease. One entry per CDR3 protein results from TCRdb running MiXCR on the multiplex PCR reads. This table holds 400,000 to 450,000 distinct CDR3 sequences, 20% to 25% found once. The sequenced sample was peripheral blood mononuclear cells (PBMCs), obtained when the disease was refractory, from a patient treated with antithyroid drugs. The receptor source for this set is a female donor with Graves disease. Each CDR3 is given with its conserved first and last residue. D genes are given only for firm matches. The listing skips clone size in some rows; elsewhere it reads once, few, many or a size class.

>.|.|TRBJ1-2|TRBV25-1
CASSESISQGHGYTF
TGTGCCAGCAGTGAATCTATTAGCCAGGGCCATGGCTACACCTTC
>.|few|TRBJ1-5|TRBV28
CASSLARAGNNQPQHF
TGTGCCAGCAGCCTAGCCAGGGCGGGAAACAATCAGCCCCAGCATTTT
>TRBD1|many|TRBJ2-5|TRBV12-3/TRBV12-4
CASRTKTGGRETQYF
TGTGCCAGCAGGACAAAGACAGGGGGTCGGGAGACCCAGTACTTC
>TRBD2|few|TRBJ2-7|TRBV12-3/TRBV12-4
CASSLREAAYEQYF
TGTGCCAGCAGTTTACGGGAGGCAGCCTACGAGCAGTACTTC
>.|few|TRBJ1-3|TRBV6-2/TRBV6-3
CASSTDKSSGNTIYF
TGTGCCAGCAGTACGGACAAGAGCTCTGGAAACACCATATATTTT
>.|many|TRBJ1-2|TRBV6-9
CASSYGGAGGYTF
TGTGCCAGCAGTTACGGGGGGGCTGGTGGCTACACCTTC
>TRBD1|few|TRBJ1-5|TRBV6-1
CASSKSRTGRNNQPQHF
TGTGCCAGCAGTAAAAGCCGGACAGGGAGAAACAATCAGCCCCAGCATTTT
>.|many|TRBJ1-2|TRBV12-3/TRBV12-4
CASSFRWTADTF
TGTGCCAGCAGTTTTCGCTGGACAGCAGACACCTTC
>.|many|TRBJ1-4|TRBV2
CASKSEIAGGEKLFF
TGTGCCAGCAAGAGCGAGATCGCCGGCGGTGAAAAACTGTTTTTT
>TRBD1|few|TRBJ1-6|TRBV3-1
CASSPRQGLGSPLHF
TGTGCCAGCAGCCCTCGACAGGGACTAGGTTCACCCCTCCACTTT
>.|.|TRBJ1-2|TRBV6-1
CASRRQAYGYTF
TGTGCCAGCAGACGACAGGCCTATGGCTACACCTTC
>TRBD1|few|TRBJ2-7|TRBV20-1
CSARLGTGEQEQYF
TGCAGTGCTAGACTCGGGACAGGGGAGCAGGAGCAGTACTTC
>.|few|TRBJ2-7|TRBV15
CATSRDFSYEQYF
TGTGCCACCAGCAGGGATTTCTCCTACGAGCAGTACTTC
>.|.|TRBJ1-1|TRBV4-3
CASSQEANTEAFF
TGCGCCAGCAGCCAAGAGGCGAACACTGAAGCTTTCTTT
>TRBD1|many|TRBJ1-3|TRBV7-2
CASSLTGNSGNTIYF
TGTGCCAGCAGCTTGACAGGGAACTCTGGAAACACCATATATTTT
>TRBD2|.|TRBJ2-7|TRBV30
CAWSVWREASYEQYF
TGTGCCTGGAGTGTATGGCGGGAGGCCTCCTACGAGCAGTACTTC
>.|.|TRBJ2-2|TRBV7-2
CASRAGLRLTGELFF
TGTGCCAGCAGGGCTGGACTCCGATTGACCGGGGAGCTGTTTTTT
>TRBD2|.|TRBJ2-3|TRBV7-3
CASSQKHGAGGTDTQYF
TGTGCCAGCAGCCAGAAACACGGAGCGGGAGGCACAGATACGCAGTATTTT
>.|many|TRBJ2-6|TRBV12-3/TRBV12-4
CASSLRGAGANVLTF
TGTGCCAGCAGTTTACGGGGCGCTGGGGCCAACGTCCTGACTTTC
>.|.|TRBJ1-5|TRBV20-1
CSARFGFTNQPQHF
TGCAGTGCTAGGTTCGGATTTACCAATCAGCCCCAGCATTTT
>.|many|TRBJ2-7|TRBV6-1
CASEHRASYEQYF
TGTGCCTCAGAACATCGGGCATCCTACGAGCAGTACTTC
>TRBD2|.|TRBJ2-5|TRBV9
CASSVMELAEETQYF
TGTGCCAGCAGCGTAATGGAACTAGCGGAAGAGACCCAGTACTTC
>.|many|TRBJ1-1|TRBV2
CASSSDGETEAFF
TGTGCCAGCAGTTCGGACGGGGAGACTGAAGCTTTCTTT
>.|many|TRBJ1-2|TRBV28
CASSRTGSYGYTF
TGTGCCAGCAGCCGAACAGGGAGCTATGGCTACACCTTC
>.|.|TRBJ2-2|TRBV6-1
CASSEAQGNTGELFF
TGTGCCAGCAGTGAAGCCCAGGGGAACACCGGGGAGCTGTTTTTT
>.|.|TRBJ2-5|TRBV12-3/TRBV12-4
CASGLSGVWETQYF
TGTGCCAGCGGTCTCTCAGGGGTGTGGGAGACCCAGTACTTC
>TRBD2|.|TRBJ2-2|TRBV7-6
CASRTLSGSNTGELFF
TGTGCCAGTAGAACTTTAAGCGGGAGTAATACCGGGGAGCTGTTTTTT
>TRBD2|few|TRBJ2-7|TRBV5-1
CASSFEGLAGGPEDEQYF
TGCGCCAGCAGCTTCGAGGGACTAGCGGGAGGGCCCGAGGACGAGCAGTACTTC
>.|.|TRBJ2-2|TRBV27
CASSLHTNTGELFF
TGTGCCAGCAGTTTGCACACGAACACCGGGGAGCTGTTTTTT
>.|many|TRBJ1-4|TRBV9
CASSVDVVNEKLFF
TGTGCCAGCAGCGTAGACGTGGTTAATGAAAAACTGTTTTTT
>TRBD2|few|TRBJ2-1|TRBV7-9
CASSSGVSGEGYNEQFF
TGTGCCAGCAGCTCGGGCGTGTCTGGGGAGGGGTACAATGAGCAGTTCTTC
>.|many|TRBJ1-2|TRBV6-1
CASSEELWATYGYTF
TGTGCCAGCAGTGAAGAATTATGGGCGACCTATGGCTACACCTTC
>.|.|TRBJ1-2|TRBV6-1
CASSRMAGGYGYTF
TGTGCCAGCAGTCGGATGGCCGGGGGCTATGGCTACACCTTC
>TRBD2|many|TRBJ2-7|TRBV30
CAWRWTSGSGEQYF
TGTGCCTGGAGGTGGACTAGCGGGAGCGGGGAGCAGTACTTC
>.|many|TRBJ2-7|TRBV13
CASSRSGMGEQYF
TGTGCCAGCAGCCGTAGCGGCATGGGCGAGCAGTACTTC
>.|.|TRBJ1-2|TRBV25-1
CAGSEFKDYGYTF
TGTGCCGGCAGTGAATTTAAGGACTATGGCTACACCTTC
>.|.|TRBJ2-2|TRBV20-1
CSAPYPGKDNPGELFF
TGCAGTGCTCCCTACCCGGGAAAGGACAATCCCGGGGAGCTGTTTTTT
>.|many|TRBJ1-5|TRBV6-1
CASRLSSNQPQHF
TGTGCCAGCAGGCTTAGTAGCAATCAGCCCCAGCATTTT
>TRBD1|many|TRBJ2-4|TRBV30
CAWSTSHRGRNIQYF
TGTGCCTGGAGTACTTCGCACAGGGGTAGAAACATTCAGTACTTC
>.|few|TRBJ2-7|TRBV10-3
CAISDLGYEQYF
TGTGCCATCAGTGACCTGGGTTACGAGCAGTACTTC
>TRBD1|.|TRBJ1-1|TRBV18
CASSPGDREAFF
TGTGCCAGCTCACCTGGGGACAGGGAAGCTTTCTTT
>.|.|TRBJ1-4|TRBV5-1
CASSTQGGNGKLFF
TGCGCCAGCAGCACACAGGGAGGGAATGGAAAACTGTTTTTT
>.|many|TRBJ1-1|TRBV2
CASSVTGRTEAFF
TGTGCCAGCAGTGTCACAGGGCGAACTGAAGCTTTCTTT
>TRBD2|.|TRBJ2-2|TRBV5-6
CASSLERGSGSLNTGELFF
TGTGCCAGCAGCTTGGAGCGCGGTAGCGGGAGTCTAAACACCGGGGAGCTGTTTTTT